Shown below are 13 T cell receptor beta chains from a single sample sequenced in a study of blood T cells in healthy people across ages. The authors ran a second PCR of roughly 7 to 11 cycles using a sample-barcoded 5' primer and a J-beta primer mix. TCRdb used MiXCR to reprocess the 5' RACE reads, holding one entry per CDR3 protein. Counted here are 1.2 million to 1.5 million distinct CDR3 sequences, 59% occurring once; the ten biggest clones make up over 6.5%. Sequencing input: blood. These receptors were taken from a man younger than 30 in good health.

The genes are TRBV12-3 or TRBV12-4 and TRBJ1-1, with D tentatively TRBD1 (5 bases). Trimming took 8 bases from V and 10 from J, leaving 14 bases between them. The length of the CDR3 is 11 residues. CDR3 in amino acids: CASSMGDSAFF. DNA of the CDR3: TGTGCCAGCTCAATGGGGGACTCAGCTTTCTTT.

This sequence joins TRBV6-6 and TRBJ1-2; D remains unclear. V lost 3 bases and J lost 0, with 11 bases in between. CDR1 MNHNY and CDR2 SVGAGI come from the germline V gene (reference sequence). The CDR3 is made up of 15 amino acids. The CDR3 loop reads CASSYLEEANYGYTF. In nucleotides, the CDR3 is TGTGCCAGCAGTTATCTGGAAGAAGCTAACTATGGCTACACCTTC.

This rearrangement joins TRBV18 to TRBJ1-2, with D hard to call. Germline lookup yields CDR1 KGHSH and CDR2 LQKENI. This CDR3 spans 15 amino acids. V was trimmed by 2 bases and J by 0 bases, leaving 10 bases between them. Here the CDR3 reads CASSPDVGANYGYTF. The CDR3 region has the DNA TGTGCCAGCTCACCAGACGTGGGAGCTAACTATGGCTACACCTTC.

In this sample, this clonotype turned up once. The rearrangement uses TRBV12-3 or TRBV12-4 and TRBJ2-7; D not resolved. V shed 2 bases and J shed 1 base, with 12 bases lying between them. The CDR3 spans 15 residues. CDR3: CASSLRAVDSYEQYF. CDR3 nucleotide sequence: TGTGCCAGCAGTTTAAGGGCAGTGGATTCCTACGAGCAGTACTTC.

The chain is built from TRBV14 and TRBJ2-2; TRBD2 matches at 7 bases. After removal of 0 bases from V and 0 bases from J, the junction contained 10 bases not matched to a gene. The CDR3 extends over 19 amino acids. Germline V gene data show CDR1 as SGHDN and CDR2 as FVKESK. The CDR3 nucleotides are TGTGCCAGCAGCCAAGATACCCCCAGCGGGGTTCCGAACACCGGGGAGCTGTTTTTT. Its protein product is CASSQDTPSGVPNTGELFF.

The CDR3 sequence: CASGDRVDTEAFF. CDR3 DNA: TGTGCTAGTGGCGACAGGGTTGACACTGAAGCTTTCTTT. This chain connects TRBV12-5 to TRBJ1-1; 7 nucleotides align to TRBD1. CDR3 size: 13 residues. With 6 bases clipped from V and 3 bases from J, the junction kept 4 bases outside the gene matches. The germline V gene encodes CDR1 LGHNT and CDR2 FRNRAP.

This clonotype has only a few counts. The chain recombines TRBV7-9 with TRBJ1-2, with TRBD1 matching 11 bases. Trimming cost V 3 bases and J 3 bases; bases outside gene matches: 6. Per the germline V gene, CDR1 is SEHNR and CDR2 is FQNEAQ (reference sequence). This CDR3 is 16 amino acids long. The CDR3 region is CASSFTGTGGYYGYTF. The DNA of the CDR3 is TGTGCCAGCAGCTTTACCGGGACAGGGGGGTACTATGGCTACACCTTC.

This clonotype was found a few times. The CDR3 DNA reads TGTGCCATCAGTGAGTCCGGGACTAGCGGTTTGCCTTCCGAGCAGTACTTC. The encoded protein is CAISESGTSGLPSEQYF. This chain links TRBV10-3 with TRBJ2-7, with 11 bases lining up with TRBD2. The CDR3 loop spans 17 amino acids. J gave up 6 bases and V 0 bases, and 10 bases lay outside the gene matches. Germline CDR1 and CDR2: ENHRY and SYGVKD.

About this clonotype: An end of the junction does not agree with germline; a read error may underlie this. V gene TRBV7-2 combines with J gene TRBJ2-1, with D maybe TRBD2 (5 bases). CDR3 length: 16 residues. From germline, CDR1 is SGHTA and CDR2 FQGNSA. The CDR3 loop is CASSLQSGSSHNEQFF. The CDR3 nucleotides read TGTGCCAGCAGCTTACAAAGCGGTAGCTCCCACAATGAGCAGTTCTTC. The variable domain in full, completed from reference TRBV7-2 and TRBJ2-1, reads GAGVSQSPSNKVTEKGKDVELRCDPISGHTALYWYRQSLGQGLEFLIYFQGNSAPDKSGLPSDRFSAERTGGSVSTLTIQRTQQEDSAVYLCASSLQSGSSHNEQFFGPGTRLTVL.

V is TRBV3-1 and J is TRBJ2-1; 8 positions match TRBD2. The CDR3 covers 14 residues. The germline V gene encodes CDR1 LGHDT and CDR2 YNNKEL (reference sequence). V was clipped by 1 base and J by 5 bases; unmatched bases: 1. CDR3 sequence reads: CASSQGREDNEQFF. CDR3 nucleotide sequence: TGTGCCAGCAGCCAAGGGCGGGAGGACAATGAGCAGTTCTTC.

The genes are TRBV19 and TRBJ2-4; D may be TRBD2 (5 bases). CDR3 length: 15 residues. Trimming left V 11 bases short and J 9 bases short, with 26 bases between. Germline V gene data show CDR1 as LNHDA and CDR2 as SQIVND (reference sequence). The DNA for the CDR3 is TGTGCCTCGACGCCTAAATTTGGAGGAAGGAGCATTCAGTACTTC. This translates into CASTPKFGGRSIQYF.

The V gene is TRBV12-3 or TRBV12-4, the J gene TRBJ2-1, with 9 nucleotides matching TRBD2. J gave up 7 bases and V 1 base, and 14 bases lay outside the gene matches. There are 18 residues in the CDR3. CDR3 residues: CASSLGLAGLTDPNEQFF. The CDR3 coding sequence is TGTGCCAGCAGTTTAGGTCTAGCGGGATTAACGGATCCTAATGAGCAGTTCTTC.

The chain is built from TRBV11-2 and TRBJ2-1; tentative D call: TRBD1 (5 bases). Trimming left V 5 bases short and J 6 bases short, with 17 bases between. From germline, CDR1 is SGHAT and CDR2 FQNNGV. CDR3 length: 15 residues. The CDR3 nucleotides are TGTGCCAGCAGCCCGCTTAAGGGGCCGGGCAATGAGCAGTTCTTC. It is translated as CASSPLKGPGNEQFF.